Here is one TCR beta chain with its context. Its antigen is not identified. The data originate from a study of cytomegalovirus exposure and HLA in healthy donors. Between the trimmed V and J ends, which lost 6 bases and 2 bases, there was a span of 14 bases. Germline V CDR1 and CDR2: MDHEN, SYDVKM. The CDR3 spans 14 residues. Study-level points and caveats: The study carried out a later analysis of TCR beta sequences. It associated approximately 17,000 of them with specific HLA alleles at a false discovery rate of 0.05. In an earlier analysis, most TCR beta V segments were productive about 87% or about 30% of the time. Follow-up analysis later connected one missense variant in DCLRE1C with trimming of TCR beta V- and J-genes.

In the PCR, 60 Vbeta and 13 Jbeta primers were used. The data were produced by immunoSEQ multiplex PCR, yet TCRdb's version contains in-frame clones alone and is incomplete. Its listing shows about 120,000 clones. The V call is TRBV28, the J call TRBJ2-7; D gene ambiguous. The sequencing sample was made of PBMCs. The receptor's source is a woman in her thirties or forties in good health and CMV-seropositive. DNA for the CDR3: TGTGCCAGCAGCCATCTGAGTCCAACCTACGAGCAGTACTTC. It is translated as CASSHLSPTYEQYF.